Below, one TCR beta chain is given with its context. No cognate antigen has been identified for it. No quality values exist for individual bases; no much larger clone is one base distant. This sample was included in a study of T-cell reconstitution after alpha-beta-depleted transplantation in children (dated by TCRdb to about 2016). Concerning the study at large: Using TCR repertoire profiling, the study quantitatively followed how T-cell immune reconstitution unfolded in children after TCRalphabeta/CD19-depleted allogeneic hematopoietic cell transplantation.

Receptors were amplified or captured by PCR. The sequencing machine was an Illumina HiSeq 2500. TCR library preparation used molecular barcoding, with unique molecular identifiers applied to normalize quantification of the TCRbeta repertoire. TCRdb applied fastp at Q25 and MiXCR to the public reads, then kept only in-frame beta chains. Every CDR3 protein is listed once, alongside the most common genes and DNA of its rows. This sample is represented by about 540,000 distinct CDR3 sequences; over 20% of them were singletons. The ten largest clones represent around 36% of the sample. Points the paper makes about the study in general: In some patients, the high TCRbeta diversity seen at day 60 was put down to recipient T cells and intrathymic progenitors that had survived conditioning. The apparently early recovery of alphabetaT-cell counts about two months after transplant reportedly depended on only several hundred rapidly expanded clones that came from non-depleted graft cells. Over the following months the frequencies of hyperexpanded clones went down, and after one year T-cell counts and TCRbeta diversity were mostly credited to newly produced T cells.

The treatment or condition tag for this specimen amounts to: allogeneic hematopoietic cell transplantation with graft depleted of TCRalphabeta T cells and CD19 B cells. The children who served as transplant recipients had been given grafts of TCRalphabeta/CD19-depleted allogeneic hematopoietic cells. Looking up the germline V gene (reference sequence) yields CDR1 DFQATT and CDR2 SNEGSKA. The CDR3 measures 14 amino acids from cysteine to phenylalanine. Solely the CDR3 DNA is kept, with 42 bases framed from the first base. V is clipped by 5 bases and J by 1 base, and the sequence between their germline boundaries is 14 bases long.

The rearranged segments are TRBV20-1 and TRBJ2-5; the D gene is perhaps TRBD2, from 6 matching bases. The sequenced sample was PBMCs, obtained before TCRalphabeta/CD19-depleted stem cell transplant. This clonotype was obtained from a boy less than two years old with Wiskott-Aldrich syndrome, due to receive a stem cell transplant. The DNA sequence reads TGCAGTGCTCGGTGGCGGGAACCCCAAGAGACCCAGTACTTC. It is translated as CSARWREPQETQYF.